This T cell receptor (beta chain) was found in a study of T cells expressing NK-cell markers. Reprocessing the 5' RACE reads, TCRdb reports a single entry for every CDR3 protein and omits DNA. Listed are approximately 550,000 distinct CDR3 sequences; 3.5% to 4.5% falls within the top ten. The CDR3 length is 12 residues. The sequenced sample was blood T cells: a sorted CD56 or NKG2C T cell subset, CD4+ or CD8+ T cells, or bulk PBMC T cells (not recorded which). This chain links TRBV12-3 or TRBV12-4 with TRBJ1-2. This receptor was identified in a man aged 18 to 35 in good health. The CDR3 is CASSLGTNGYTF.